This T cell receptor (beta chain) was captured in a study of blood T cell repertoires in COVID-19. Study-level information: Specimens from acute and convalescent COVID-19 originated in the United States, Italy and Spain. PBMCs, B-cell-depleted T cells, or T cells were the source of the cDNA or gDNA that made up the material.

Measured with immunoSEQ multiplex PCR; TCRdb has only the in-frame clones, and not every one. The data show about 94,000 clones, around 90% seen once. Germline V lookup: CDR1 MNHEY, CDR2 SMNVEV (reference sequence). This CDR3 is 15 amino acids long. The trim removed 0 bases at V and 4 bases at J, leaving 4 bases unmatched. The clonotype originates from a woman aged 80 or older with acute or convalescent COVID-19. The chain combines TRBV27 with TRBJ1-1; 8 bases align to TRBD1. The sequenced material came from peripheral blood. The CDR3 DNA follows: TGTGCCAGCAGTTTATCCACAGGGGGAGGCACTGAAGCTTTCTTT. Translating it yields CASSLSTGGGTEAFF.